A selection of T cell receptor beta chains follows, all from one sample in a study of technical replicates of blood from a few donors. The protocol was immunoSEQ multiplex PCR, while the TCRdb copy is restricted to in-frame clones and leaves out a portion. There are 75,000 to 95,000 clones in the sample; 85% to 95% occur only once, and 0.27% lies in the top ten. The specimen sequenced was T cells isolated from PBMCs. The origin of the receptors is a human donor in good health. CDR3s include the opening cysteine and the closing phenylalanine or tryptophan. The D gene is left open where the match is weak. Only part of the rows carry a size: once, few, many, or a class if the clone is expanded.

clone_size cdr3_length j_call d_call v_call cdr3_nt cdr3_aa
- 14 TRBJ2-3 TRBD2 TRBV19 TGTGCCAGTTCACTTGGACTAGCGACAGATACGCAGTATTTT CASSLGLATDTQYF
- 14 TRBJ1-1 TRBD1 TRBV30 TGTGCCTGGATTCCAGGGGGCTCGGACACTGAAGCTTTCTTT CAWIPGGSDTEAFF
- 17 TRBJ1-2 TRBD1 TRBV4-1 TGCGCCAGCAGCCAAGTGTTGGTCACAGGGGGCGCCGGTGGCTACACCTTC CASSQVLVTGGAGGYTF
- 13 TRBJ2-3 - TRBV5-4 TGTGCCAGCAGCGCAGGCTCGGGAAATACGCAGTATTTT CASSAGSGNTQYF
- 13 TRBJ1-2 - TRBV5-1 TGCGCCAGCAGCCCCGGGAGGGACTATGGCTACACCTTC CASSPGRDYGYTF
- 14 TRBJ1-1 TRBD1 TRBV19 TGTGCCAGCGGGACAGGGGTAAGATTCGTTGAAGCTTTCTTT CASGTGVRFVEAFF
once 14 TRBJ2-3 TRBD2 TRBV27 TGTGCCAGCAGTTTAGTGGGGGGGGCAGATACGCAGTATTTT CASSLVGGADTQYF
- 14 TRBJ1-4 TRBD1 TRBV27 TGTGCCAGCCGAGGGACAGGTCCTAATGAAAAACTGTTTTTT CASRGTGPNEKLFF
- 13 TRBJ2-1 TRBD2 TRBV7-7 TGTGCTAGCAGCTTGAGGACGGGGGGTGAGCAGTTCTTC CASSLRTGGEQFF
- 15 TRBJ1-2 - TRBV5-5 TGTGCCAGCAGCTTGTTAGCGGAGAGAGTGAGTGGCTACACCTTC CASSLLAERVSGYTF
- 15 TRBJ2-7 TRBD2 TRBV18 TGTGCCAGCTCACCGGCTAGCGGGACGTCCTACGAGCAGTACTTC CASSPASGTSYEQYF
- 12 TRBJ1-2 - TRBV5-6 TGTGCCAGCAGCTTGAGGGACTACGGCTACACCTTC CASSLRDYGYTF
- 16 TRBJ1-2 TRBD1 TRBV5-6 TGTGCCAGCAGCTGGGGGACAGGCTCTTTAAACTATGGCTACACCTTC CASSWGTGSLNYGYTF
- 15 TRBJ1-5 TRBD1 TRBV4-1 TGCGCCAGCAGCCAAGCCGACAGGGACGATCAGCCCCAGCATTTT CASSQADRDDQPQHF
- 16 TRBJ2-7 TRBD2 TRBV2 TGTGCCAGCAGTGATTTGTCAACTAGCGCCCCCTCCGAGCAGTACTTC CASSDLSTSAPSEQYF
few 14 TRBJ1-4 - TRBV30 TGTGCCTGGAGCCCCCCAACGACTGGCACGAAACTGTTTTTT CAWSPPTTGTKLFF
- 14 TRBJ1-4 - TRBV6-5 TGTGCCAGCAGTTACGACAGTTCGAATGAAAAACTGTTTTTT CASSYDSSNEKLFF
- 11 TRBJ2-1 - TRBV2 TGTGCCAGCAGTGAGGACAGAGAGCAGTTCTTC CASSEDREQFF
- 15 TRBJ2-3 TRBD2 TRBV7-9 TGTGCCAGCAGCTTAGTAACTAGCGGCACAGATACGCAGTATTTT CASSLVTSGTDTQYF
- 14 TRBJ2-7 TRBD1 TRBV18 TGTGCCAGCTCCCCCGGGACAGCCAATTACGAGCAGTACTTC CASSPGTANYEQYF
- 14 TRBJ2-7 - TRBV4-1 TGCGCCAGCAGCCTAATATCACAGCCTTACGAGCAGTACTTC CASSLISQPYEQYF
- 14 TRBJ1-3 - TRBV5-6 TGTGCCAGCAGCTTCAGGCAGCCAGGAAACACCATATATTTT CASSFRQPGNTIYF
- 16 TRBJ2-7 TRBD2 TRBV2 TGTGCCAGCAGTTACACCCTAGCGGGGGCCTCCTACGAGCAGTACTTC CASSYTLAGASYEQYF
- 19 TRBJ2-4 TRBD1 TRBV28 TGTGCCAGCCAATCCCCGTCACTGACAGGGAACTCGGGTCTGTACATTCAGTACTTC CASQSPSLTGNSGLYIQYF
- 14 TRBJ2-1 - TRBV15 TGTGCCACCAGCTCACGGGGTGTGTGGAATGAGCAGTTCTTC CATSSRGVWNEQFF
- 15 TRBJ2-7 - TRBV14 TGTGCCAGCAGCCAAGATGCGGGTCAGCCCTACGAGCAGTACTTC CASSQDAGQPYEQYF
once 16 TRBJ2-2 - TRBV5-1 TGCGCCAGCAGCAGGACGAGGGGACATAACACCGGGGAGCTGTTTTTT CASSRTRGHNTGELFF
- 17 TRBJ2-3 TRBD2 TRBV5-1 TGCGCCAGCAGACCCGGGACTAGCGGGGTGGGGACAGATACGCAGTATTTT CASRPGTSGVGTDTQYF